This entry is about one T cell receptor (beta chain). Its target is unknown. The record originates from a study of T cell responses to AZD1222 COVID-19 vaccine. The study's findings and limits: Samples come after the peak T cell response, not at day 14. Most donors were white British and more were female, and clonal diversity was possibly underestimated.

Trimming cost V 7 bases and J 7 bases, with 13 bases left between them. Germline V gene data show CDR1 as SQVTM and CDR2 as ANQGSEA. The CDR3 has 11 residues. The method was immunoSEQ multiplex PCR; TCRdb's version includes in-frame clones alone and lacks a portion of them. The sample includes 150,000 or so clones, 88% of them seen just once. The TCR comes from an adult in good health. The rearrangement links TRBV29-1 to TRBJ2-5, with D maybe TRBD2 (5 bases). The sequences come from peripheral blood, collected on day 0 of AZD1222 vaccination. CDR3 sequence reads: CSARTEGTQYF. CDR3 bases: TGCAGCGCTAGGACTGAGGGGACCCAGTACTTC.